Each of the 21 T cell receptor beta chains below was sequenced from the same sample in a study of control samples from healthy donors and cancer patients. Sequenced by immunoSEQ multiplex PCR; TCRdb stores in-frame clones only, minus some. The sample holds 150,000 to 200,000 clones, around 92% seen once. The sequenced sample was blood. The receptors were gathered from a woman aged 40-49 years in good health.

This chain uses TRBV3-1 (or the pseudogene TRBV3-2) with TRBJ2-2, with 9 nucleotides matching TRBD2. Unmatched junction bases numbered 6, after V lost 0 bases and J lost 4 bases. The CDR3 has 17 amino acids. Germline loops: CDR1 LGHDT, CDR2 YNNKEL (reference sequence). CDR3 DNA sequence: TGTGCCAGCAGCCAAGATTTTGCTAGCGGGGTCACCGGGGAGCTGTTTTTT. This codes for CASSQDFASGVTGELFF.

The J gene is TRBJ1-4, the V gene TRBV18; 9 bases line up with TRBD1. Germline CDR1 reads KGHSH; CDR2 reads LQKENI. The CDR3 loop spans 13 amino acids. The V segment lost 7 bases and the J segment 6 bases; nucleotides outside the gene matches: 3. CDR3 nucleotide sequence: TGTGCCAGCTACAGGGGGCAAGATGAAAAACTGTTTTTT. This sequence encodes CASYRGQDEKLFF.

This sequence joins TRBV6-6 and TRBJ1-1; TRBD1 agrees at 12 bases. J gave up 10 bases and V 2 bases, and 8 bases lay outside the gene matches. This CDR3 has 15 residues. CDR1 and CDR2 (germline): MNHNY, SVGAGI (reference sequence). CDR3 loop: CASSYGGTGGAGAFF. The CDR3 DNA reads TGTGCCAGCAGTTACGGAGGGACAGGGGGCGCCGGAGCTTTCTTT.

CDR3 nucleotide sequence: TGTGCCAGCAGCTTAGGATCGGGAGGGACGGGGAACTATGGCTACACCTTC. Protein product: CASSLGSGGTGNYGYTF. The rearrangement joins TRBV11-2 to TRBJ1-2, with D possibly being TRBD1 (5 bases). The CDR3 has 17 residues. Germline-derived CDR1 and CDR2 are SGHAT and FQNNGV. Deletions cut 1 base from V and 2 bases from J, with 17 bases between.

For the CDR3, the DNA is TGTGCTAGTGGTTTGGTACTGAAGGGAGGACCCTACGAGCAGTACTTC. It encodes CASGLVLKGGPYEQYF. The rearrangement uses TRBV12-5 and TRBJ2-7, with a tentative D call TRBD2 (6 bases). The V end lost 0 bases, the J end lost 2 bases, and 14 bases lay between the germline ends. The length of the CDR3 is 16 residues. Germline V gene sequence: CDR1 LGHNT, CDR2 FRNRAP.

The chain links TRBV25-1 to TRBJ1-2; the D is unclear. CDR1 is MGHDK, CDR2 SYGVNS, per germline. The CDR3 totals 13 residues. V lost 4 bases, J lost 7 bases, and 13 bases lay in between. The CDR3 region has the DNA TGTGCCAGCAGTGTCGCAGGAATCACTGGCTACACCTTC. Encoded protein: CASSVAGITGYTF.

The genes are TRBV16 and TRBJ1-4; 9 nucleotides line up with TRBD1. Germline V CDR1 and CDR2: KGHSY, FQNENV. After removal of 3 bases from V and 8 bases from J, the junction contained 7 bases not matched to a gene. The CDR3 length is 15 residues. The CDR3 nucleotides read TGTGCCAGCAGCCACACGACAGGGGGGGACGAAAAACTGTTTTTT. Encoded protein: CASSHTTGGDEKLFF.

The chain has TRBV5-1 and TRBJ2-2; D is tentatively TRBD1 or TRBD2 (5 bases each). The CDR3 is 16 residues long. Germline CDR1 and CDR2: SGHRS and YFSETQ. V lost 1 base and J lost 3, with 13 bases in between. The CDR3 nucleotides read TGCGCCAGCAGCTTGAATTGGGGGTTCGACACCGGGGAGCTGTTTTTT. Translating it yields CASSLNWGFDTGELFF.

J is TRBJ1-1 and V is TRBV15; 9 bases agree with TRBD1. Trimming took 0 bases from V and 4 from J; bases not matched to a gene: 12. CDR3 length: 18 amino acids. Germline V CDR1 and CDR2: LNHNV, YYDKDF (reference sequence). CDR3 in amino acids: CATSRDGSRQGGSTEAFF. The CDR3 nucleotides are TGTGCCACCAGCAGAGATGGGAGCCGACAGGGGGGGAGCACTGAAGCTTTCTTT.

This chain joins TRBV28 and TRBJ1-6; 7 bases agree with TRBD1. Germline V gene lookup returns CDR1 MDHEN and CDR2 SYDVKM. CDR3 length: 14 amino acids. V lost 5 bases and J lost 14; bases outside the gene matches: 12. Written as DNA, the CDR3 is TGTGCCAGCAGTCTTTACAGGGGCGCCCTTACCCTCCACTTT. The encoded protein is CASSLYRGALTLHF.

This chain connects TRBV7-9 to TRBJ2-7; D not resolved. Germline loops: CDR1 SEHNR, CDR2 FQNEAQ (reference sequence). V was cut by 8 bases and J by 5 bases, with 13 bases left in between. This CDR3 is 12 amino acids long. CDR3 protein: CASSASADEQYF. The CDR3 DNA follows: TGTGCCAGCTCCGCTTCGGCCGACGAGCAGTACTTC. Full variable domain (rest looked up from reference TRBV7-9 and TRBJ2-7): DTGVSQNPRHKITKRGQNVTFRCDPISEHNRLYWYRQTLGQGPEFLTYFQNEAQLEKSRLLSDRFSAERPKGSFSTLEIQRTEQGDSAMYLCASSASADEQYFGPGTRLTVT.

This chain joins TRBV14 and TRBJ2-7, with TRBD1 matching 7 bases. This CDR3 is built from 16 residues. From germline, CDR1 is SGHDN and CDR2 FVKESK. Trimming took 0 bases from V and 4 from J; bases not matched to a gene: 9. The CDR3 nucleotides read TGTGCCAGCAGCCAAGAGGCGTGGACAGGAGCGTACGAGCAGTACTTC. Translating it yields CASSQEAWTGAYEQYF.

The chain recombines TRBV6-1 with TRBJ2-5; TRBD2 aligns across 9 bases. The germline V gene has CDR1 MNHNS and CDR2 SASEGT. This CDR3 spans 18 amino acids. V gave up 3 bases and J gave up 4 bases; unmatched junction bases: 15. The CDR3 reads CASSDFGLGAGGLETQYF. CDR3 nucleotides: TGTGCCAGCAGTGATTTCGGCCTCGGAGCGGGGGGACTAGAGACCCAGTACTTC.

This rearrangement joins TRBV4-1 to TRBJ1-5, with D perhaps TRBD1 (5 bases). Looked up from germline, CDR1 is MGHRA and CDR2 is YSYEKL. With 4 bases removed from V and 4 bases from J, the gap between germline ends came to 20 bases. This CDR3 contains 17 residues. The CDR3 loop reads CASSLFGGPGVNQPQHF. CDR3 bases: TGCGCCAGCAGCCTATTTGGTGGACCGGGGGTTAATCAGCCCCAGCATTTT.

This chain links TRBV7-7 with TRBJ2-2; either TRBD1 or TRBD2 may supply D (5 bases each). Germline V gives CDR1 SSHAT, CDR2 FNYEAQ (reference sequence). CDR3 length: 16 residues. The V and J ends lost 6 bases and 4 bases respectively, with 18 bases between them. Written as DNA, the CDR3 is TGTGCCAGCAGTTTGGGGGTTAAGGGCAGCACCGGGGAGCTGTTTTTT. This sequence encodes CASSLGVKGSTGELFF.

The V call is TRBV3-1 (or the pseudogene TRBV3-2), the J call TRBJ2-7, with TRBD2 matching over 9 bases. The germline V gene has CDR1 LGHDT and CDR2 YNNKEL (reference sequence). J gave up 3 bases and V 5 bases, and 5 bases lay outside the gene matches. The CDR3 runs 14 residues. This chain's CDR3 is CASSSSGAVYEQYF. CDR3 DNA sequence: TGTGCCAGCAGCTCTAGCGGGGCGGTCTACGAGCAGTACTTC.

V and J are TRBV29-1 and TRBJ2-2; TRBD1 or TRBD2 may be the D gene (6 bases each). V was clipped by 6 bases and J by 0 bases, with 11 bases between them. Germline V gives CDR1 SQVTM, CDR2 ANQGSEA. CDR3 length: 14 amino acids. Here the CDR3 reads CSVGGGANTGELFF. CDR3 coding DNA: TGCAGCGTCGGAGGGGGAGCGAACACCGGGGAGCTGTTTTTT.

The CDR3 nucleotides read TGCAGCGTTGTTTCCCCGAACCACAATGAGCAGTTCTTC. Protein sequence: CSVVSPNHNEQFF. The chain carries TRBV29-1 and TRBJ2-1, with D uncertain. This CDR3 is 13 amino acids long. V dropped 4 bases and J dropped 5 bases, with 12 bases sitting between them. The germline V gene has CDR1 SQVTM and CDR2 ANQGSEA.

The CDR3 here is CASSFLRPDRAKNQPQHF. DNA for the CDR3: TGTGCCAGCAGCTTCCTACGCCCAGACAGGGCGAAAAATCAGCCCCAGCATTTT. J is TRBJ1-5 and V is TRBV21-1; the table's TRBD1 call for D was not verified on the DNA. TRBV21-1 is tagged as a pseudogene. This CDR3 comprises 18 residues.

The CDR3 loop is CASSPREGNNQPQHF. CDR3 sequence (DNA): TGTGCCAGCAGTCCTAGGGAGGGGAATAATCAGCCCCAGCATTTT. V usage is TRBV6-5 and J usage is TRBJ1-5; D perhaps matches TRBD1 (5 bases). The ends were cut back, 5 bases at V and 4 bases at J, with 15 bases in the middle. The CDR3 is made up of 15 amino acids. Germline V gene data show CDR1 as MNHEY and CDR2 as SVGAGI.

V gene TRBV5-1 combines with J gene TRBJ2-5; perhaps TRBD2 as D (5 bases). This CDR3 contains 15 residues. The germline V gene encodes CDR1 SGHRS and CDR2 YFSETQ. V was clipped by 2 bases and J by 2 bases, with 13 bases between them. The CDR3 loop is CASSFWPTSQETQYF. The CDR3 bases are TGCGCCAGCAGCTTCTGGCCCACTAGTCAAGAGACCCAGTACTTC.